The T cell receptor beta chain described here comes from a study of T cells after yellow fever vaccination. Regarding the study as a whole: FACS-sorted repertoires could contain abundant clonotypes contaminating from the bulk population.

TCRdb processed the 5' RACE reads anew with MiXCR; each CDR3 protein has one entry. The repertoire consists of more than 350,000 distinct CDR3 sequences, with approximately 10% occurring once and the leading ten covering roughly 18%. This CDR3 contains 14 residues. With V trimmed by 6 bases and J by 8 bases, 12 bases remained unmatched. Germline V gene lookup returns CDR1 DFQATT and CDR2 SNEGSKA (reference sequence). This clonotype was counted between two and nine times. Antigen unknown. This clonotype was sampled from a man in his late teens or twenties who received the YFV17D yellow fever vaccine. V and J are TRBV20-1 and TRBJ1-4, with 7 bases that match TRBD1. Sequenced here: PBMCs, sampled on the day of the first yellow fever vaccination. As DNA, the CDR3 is TGCAGTGCGAACCCAGACAGGGCGGGAGAAAAACTGTTTTTT. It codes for CSANPDRAGEKLFF.